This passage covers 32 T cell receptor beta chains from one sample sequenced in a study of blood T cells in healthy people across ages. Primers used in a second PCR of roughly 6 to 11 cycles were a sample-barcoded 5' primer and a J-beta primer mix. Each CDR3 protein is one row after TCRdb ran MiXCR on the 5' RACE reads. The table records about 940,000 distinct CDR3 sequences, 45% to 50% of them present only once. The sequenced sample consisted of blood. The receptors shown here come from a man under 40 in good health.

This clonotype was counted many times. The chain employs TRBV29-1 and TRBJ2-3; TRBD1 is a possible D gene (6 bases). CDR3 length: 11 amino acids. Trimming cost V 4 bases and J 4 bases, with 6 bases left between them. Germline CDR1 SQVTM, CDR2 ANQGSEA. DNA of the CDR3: TGCAGCGTTGGACAGGCAGATACGCAGTATTTT. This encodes CSVGQADTQYF.

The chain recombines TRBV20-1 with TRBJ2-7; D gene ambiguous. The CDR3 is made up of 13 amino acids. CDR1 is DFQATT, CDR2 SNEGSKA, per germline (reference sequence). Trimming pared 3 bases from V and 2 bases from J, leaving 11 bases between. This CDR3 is CSAREEYPYEQYF. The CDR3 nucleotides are TGCAGTGCTAGGGAAGAGTACCCCTACGAGCAGTACTTC.

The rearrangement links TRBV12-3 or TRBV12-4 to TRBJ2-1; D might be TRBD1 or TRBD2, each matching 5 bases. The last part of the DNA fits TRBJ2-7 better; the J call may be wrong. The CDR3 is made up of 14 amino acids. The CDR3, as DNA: TGTGCCAGCAGTTTAGGGGGGACCCTCAATGAGCAGTACTTC. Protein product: CASSLGGTLNEQYF.

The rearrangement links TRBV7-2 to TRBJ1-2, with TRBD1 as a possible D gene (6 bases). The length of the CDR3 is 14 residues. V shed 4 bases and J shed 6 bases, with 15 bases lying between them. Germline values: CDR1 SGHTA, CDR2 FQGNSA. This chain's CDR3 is CASSSGAGVDGYTF. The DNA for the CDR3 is TGTGCCAGCAGCTCGGGCGCAGGGGTCGATGGCTACACCTTC.

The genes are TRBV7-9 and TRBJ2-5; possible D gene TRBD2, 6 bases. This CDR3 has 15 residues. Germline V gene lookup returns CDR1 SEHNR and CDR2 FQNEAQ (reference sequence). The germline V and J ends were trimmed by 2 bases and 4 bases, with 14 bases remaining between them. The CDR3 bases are TGTGCCAGCAGCTTATATGGCAGGGAGGTAGAGACCCAGTACTTC. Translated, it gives CASSLYGREVETQYF.

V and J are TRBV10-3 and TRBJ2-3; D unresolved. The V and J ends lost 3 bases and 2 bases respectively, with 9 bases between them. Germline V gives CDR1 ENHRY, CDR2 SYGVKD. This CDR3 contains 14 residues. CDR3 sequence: CAISEGDFTDTQYF. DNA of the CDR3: TGTGCCATCAGTGAAGGCGACTTCACAGATACGCAGTATTTT.

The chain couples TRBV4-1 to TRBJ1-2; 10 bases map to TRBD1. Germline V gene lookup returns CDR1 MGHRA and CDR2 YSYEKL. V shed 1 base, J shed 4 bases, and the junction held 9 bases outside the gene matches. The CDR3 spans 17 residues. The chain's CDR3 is CASSQALTGTGAYGYTF. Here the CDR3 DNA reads TGCGCCAGCAGCCAAGCCCTTACCGGGACAGGGGCCTATGGCTACACCTTC.

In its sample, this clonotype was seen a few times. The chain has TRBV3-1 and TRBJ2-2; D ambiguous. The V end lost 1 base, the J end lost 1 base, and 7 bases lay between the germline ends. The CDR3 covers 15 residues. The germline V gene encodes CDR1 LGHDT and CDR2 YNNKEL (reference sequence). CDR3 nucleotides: TGTGCCAGCAGCCAAGTTAGAGGGAACACCGGGGAGCTGTTTTTT. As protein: CASSQVRGNTGELFF.

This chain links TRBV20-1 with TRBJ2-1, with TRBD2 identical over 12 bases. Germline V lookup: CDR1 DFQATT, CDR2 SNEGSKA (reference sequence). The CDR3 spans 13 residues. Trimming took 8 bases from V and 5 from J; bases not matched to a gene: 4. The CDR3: CSTSSGRDNEQFF. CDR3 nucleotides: TGCAGTACGTCTAGCGGGAGGGACAATGAGCAGTTCTTC.

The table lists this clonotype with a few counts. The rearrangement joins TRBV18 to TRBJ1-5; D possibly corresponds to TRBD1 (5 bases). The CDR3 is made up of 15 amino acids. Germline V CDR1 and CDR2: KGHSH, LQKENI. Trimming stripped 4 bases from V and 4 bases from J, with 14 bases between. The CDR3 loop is CASSLNGAGNQPQHF. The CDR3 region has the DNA TGTGCCAGCTCACTCAACGGGGCAGGGAATCAGCCCCAGCATTTT. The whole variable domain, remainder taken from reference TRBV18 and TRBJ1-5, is NAGVMQNPRHLVRRRGQEARLRCSPMKGHSHVYWYRQLPEEGLKFMVYLQKENIIDESGMPKERFSAEFPKEGPSILRIQQVVRGDSAAYFCASSLNGAGNQPQHFGDGTRLSIL.

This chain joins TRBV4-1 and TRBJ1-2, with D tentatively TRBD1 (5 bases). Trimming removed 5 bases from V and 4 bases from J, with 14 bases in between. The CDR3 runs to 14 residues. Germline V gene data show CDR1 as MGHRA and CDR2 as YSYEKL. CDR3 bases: TGCGCCAGCAGCTACTTGGGGGGGGGCTATGGCTACACCTTC. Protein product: CASSYLGGGYGYTF.

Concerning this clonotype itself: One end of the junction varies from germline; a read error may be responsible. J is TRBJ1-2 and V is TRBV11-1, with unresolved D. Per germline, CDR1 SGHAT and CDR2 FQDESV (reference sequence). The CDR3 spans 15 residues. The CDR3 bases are TGTGCCAGCAGCTTAGAAGGGATGACGGAGTATGACTACACCTTC. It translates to CASSLEGMTEYDYTF.

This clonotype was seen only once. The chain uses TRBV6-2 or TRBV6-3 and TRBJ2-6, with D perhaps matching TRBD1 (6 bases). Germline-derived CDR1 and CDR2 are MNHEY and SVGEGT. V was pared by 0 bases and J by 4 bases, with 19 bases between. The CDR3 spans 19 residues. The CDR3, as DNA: TGTGCCAGCAGTTACTCTGGCGGCGTCAGGGGTACGGGGGCCAACGTCCTGACTTTC. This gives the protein CASSYSGGVRGTGANVLTF.

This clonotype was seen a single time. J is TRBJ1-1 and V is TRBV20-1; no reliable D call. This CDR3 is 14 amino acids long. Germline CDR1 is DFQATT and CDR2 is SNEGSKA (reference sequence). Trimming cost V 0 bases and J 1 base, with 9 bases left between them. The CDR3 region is CSARDPAQNTEAFF. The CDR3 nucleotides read TGCAGTGCTAGAGATCCAGCCCAGAACACTGAAGCTTTCTTT.

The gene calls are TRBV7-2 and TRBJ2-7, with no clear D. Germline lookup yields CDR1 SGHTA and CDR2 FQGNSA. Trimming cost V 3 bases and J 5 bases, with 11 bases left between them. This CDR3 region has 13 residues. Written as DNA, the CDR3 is TGTGCCAGCAGCTTCCGGATCGGCCACGAGCAGTACTTC. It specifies CASSFRIGHEQYF.

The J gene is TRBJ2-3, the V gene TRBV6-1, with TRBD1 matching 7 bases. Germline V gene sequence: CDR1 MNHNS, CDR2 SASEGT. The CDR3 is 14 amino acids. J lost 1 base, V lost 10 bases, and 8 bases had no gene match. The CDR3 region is CANTLTGRTDTQYF. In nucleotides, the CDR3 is TGTGCCAACACTTTGACAGGGCGCACAGATACGCAGTATTTT.

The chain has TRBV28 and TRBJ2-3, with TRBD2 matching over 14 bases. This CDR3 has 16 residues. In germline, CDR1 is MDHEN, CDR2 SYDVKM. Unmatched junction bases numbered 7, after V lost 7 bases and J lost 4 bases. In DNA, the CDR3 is TGTGCCAGCACTTCGGGGACTAGCGGGAGTCCAGATACGCAGTATTTT. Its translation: CASTSGTSGSPDTQYF.

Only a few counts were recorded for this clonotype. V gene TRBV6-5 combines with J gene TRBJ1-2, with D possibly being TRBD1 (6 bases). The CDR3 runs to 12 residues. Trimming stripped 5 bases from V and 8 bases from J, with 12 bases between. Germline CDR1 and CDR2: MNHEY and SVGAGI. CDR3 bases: TGTGCCAGCAGTGCAGGGGCAGGAGGCTACACCTTC. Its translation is CASSAGAGGYTF.

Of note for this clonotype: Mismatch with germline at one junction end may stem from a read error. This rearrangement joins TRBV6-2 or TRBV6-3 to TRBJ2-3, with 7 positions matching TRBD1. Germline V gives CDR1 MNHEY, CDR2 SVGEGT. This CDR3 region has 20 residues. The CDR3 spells CASSYPTGANGPPSTDTQYF. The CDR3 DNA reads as TGTGCCAGTAGTTACCCAACAGGGGCCAACGGACCACCTAGCACAGATACGCAGTATTTT.

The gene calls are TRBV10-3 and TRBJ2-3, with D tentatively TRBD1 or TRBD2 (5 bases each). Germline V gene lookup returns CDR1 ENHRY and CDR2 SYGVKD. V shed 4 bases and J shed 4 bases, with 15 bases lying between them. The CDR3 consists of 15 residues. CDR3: CAISGGTGPSDTQYF. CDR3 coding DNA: TGTGCCATCAGTGGAGGGACGGGTCCGTCAGATACGCAGTATTTT.

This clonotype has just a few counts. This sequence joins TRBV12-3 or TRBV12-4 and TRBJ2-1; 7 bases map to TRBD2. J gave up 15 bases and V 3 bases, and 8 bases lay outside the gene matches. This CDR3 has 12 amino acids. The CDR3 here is CASSLYPGGRFF. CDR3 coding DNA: TGTGCCAGCAGTTTGTACCCGGGGGGAAGGTTCTTC.

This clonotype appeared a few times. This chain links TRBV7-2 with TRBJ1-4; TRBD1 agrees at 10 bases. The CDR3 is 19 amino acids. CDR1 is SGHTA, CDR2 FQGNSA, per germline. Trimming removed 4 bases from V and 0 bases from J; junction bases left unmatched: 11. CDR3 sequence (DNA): TGTGCCAGCAGCTCAGGGACAGGGGCGAAAAGAGCAACTAATGAAAAACTGTTTTTT. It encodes CASSSGTGAKRATNEKLFF.

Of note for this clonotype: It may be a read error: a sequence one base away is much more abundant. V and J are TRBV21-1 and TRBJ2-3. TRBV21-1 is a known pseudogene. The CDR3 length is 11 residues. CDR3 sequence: CASGPTDTQYF. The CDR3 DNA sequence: TGTGCCAGCGGCCCCACAGATACGCAGTATTTT.

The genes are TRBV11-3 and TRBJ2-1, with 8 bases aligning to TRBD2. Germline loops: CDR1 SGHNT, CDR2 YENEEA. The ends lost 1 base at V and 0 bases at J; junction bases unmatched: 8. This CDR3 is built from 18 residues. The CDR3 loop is CASSLVEGRGVSYNEQFF. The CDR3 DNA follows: TGTGCCAGCAGCTTAGTGGAGGGGCGGGGGGTCTCCTACAATGAGCAGTTCTTC.

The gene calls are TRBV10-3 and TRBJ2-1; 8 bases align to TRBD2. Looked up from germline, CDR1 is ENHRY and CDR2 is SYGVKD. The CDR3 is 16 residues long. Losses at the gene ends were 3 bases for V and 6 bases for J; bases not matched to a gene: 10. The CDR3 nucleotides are TGTGCCATCAGTGATTACAGCGGGGGACCCAGCAATGAGCAGTTCTTC. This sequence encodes CAISDYSGGPSNEQFF.

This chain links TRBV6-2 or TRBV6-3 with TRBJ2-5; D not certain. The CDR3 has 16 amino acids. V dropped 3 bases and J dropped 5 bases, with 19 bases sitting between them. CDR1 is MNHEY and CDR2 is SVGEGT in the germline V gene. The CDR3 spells CASSYRVPSVRETQYF. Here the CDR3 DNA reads TGTGCCAGCAGTTATCGGGTTCCCTCGGTAAGGGAGACCCAGTACTTC.

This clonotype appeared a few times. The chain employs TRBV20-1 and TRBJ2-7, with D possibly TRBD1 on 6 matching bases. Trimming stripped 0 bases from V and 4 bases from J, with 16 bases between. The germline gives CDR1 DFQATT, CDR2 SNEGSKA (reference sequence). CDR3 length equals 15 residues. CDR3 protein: CSARDWGQGQYEQYF. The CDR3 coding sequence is TGCAGTGCTAGAGATTGGGGGCAGGGGCAATACGAGCAGTACTTC.

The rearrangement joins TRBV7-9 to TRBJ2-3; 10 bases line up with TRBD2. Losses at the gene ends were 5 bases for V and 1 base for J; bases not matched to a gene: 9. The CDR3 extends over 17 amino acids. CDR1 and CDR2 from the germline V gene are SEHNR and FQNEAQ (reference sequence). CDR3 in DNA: TGTGCCAGCAGCCCGTCCCTAGCGGGGGCGCGCACAGATACGCAGTATTTT. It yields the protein CASSPSLAGARTDTQYF.

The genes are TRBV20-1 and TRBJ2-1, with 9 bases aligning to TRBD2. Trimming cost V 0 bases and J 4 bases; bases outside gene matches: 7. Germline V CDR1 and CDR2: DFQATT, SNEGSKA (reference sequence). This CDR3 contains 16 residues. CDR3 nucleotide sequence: TGCAGTGCTAGAGATGCTGCGGGGGGGATGTACAATGAGCAGTTCTTC. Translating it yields CSARDAAGGMYNEQFF.

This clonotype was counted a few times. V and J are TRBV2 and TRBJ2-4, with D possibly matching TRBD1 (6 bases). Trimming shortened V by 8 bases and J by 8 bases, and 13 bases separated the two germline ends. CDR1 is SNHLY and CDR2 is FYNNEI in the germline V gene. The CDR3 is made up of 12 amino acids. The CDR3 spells CASRRDMDIQYF. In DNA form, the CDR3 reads TGTGCCAGCCGAAGGGACATGGACATTCAGTACTTC.

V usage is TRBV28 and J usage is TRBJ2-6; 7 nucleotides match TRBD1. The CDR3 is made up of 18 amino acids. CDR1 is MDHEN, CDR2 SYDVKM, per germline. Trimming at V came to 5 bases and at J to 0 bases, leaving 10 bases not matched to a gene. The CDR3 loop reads CASSHRTGPVSGANVLTF. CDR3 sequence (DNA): TGTGCCAGCAGTCACCGGACAGGACCCGTCTCTGGGGCCAACGTCCTGACTTTC. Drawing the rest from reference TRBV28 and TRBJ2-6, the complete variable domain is DVKVTQSSRYLVKRTGEKVFLECVQDMDHENMFWYRQDPGLGLRLIYFSYDVKMKEKGDIPEGYSVSREKKERFSLILESASTNQTSMYLCASSHRTGPVSGANVLTFGAGSRLTVL.

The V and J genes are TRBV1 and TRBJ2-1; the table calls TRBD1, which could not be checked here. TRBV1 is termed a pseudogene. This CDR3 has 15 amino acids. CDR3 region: CTSPGTGTPRNEQFF. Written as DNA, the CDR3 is TGCACCAGCCCCGGTACCGGGACCCCAAGAAATGAGCAGTTCTTC.